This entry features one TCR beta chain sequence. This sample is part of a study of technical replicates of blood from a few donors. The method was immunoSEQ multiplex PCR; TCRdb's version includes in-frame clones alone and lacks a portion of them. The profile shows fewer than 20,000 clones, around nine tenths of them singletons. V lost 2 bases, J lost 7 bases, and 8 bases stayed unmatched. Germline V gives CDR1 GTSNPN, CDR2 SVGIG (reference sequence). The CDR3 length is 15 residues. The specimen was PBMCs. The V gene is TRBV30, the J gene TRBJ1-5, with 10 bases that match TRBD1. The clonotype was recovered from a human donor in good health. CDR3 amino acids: CAWSPRGTGDQPQHF. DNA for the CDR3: TGTGCCTGGAGTCCGCGGGGGACAGGGGACCAGCCCCAGCATTTT.